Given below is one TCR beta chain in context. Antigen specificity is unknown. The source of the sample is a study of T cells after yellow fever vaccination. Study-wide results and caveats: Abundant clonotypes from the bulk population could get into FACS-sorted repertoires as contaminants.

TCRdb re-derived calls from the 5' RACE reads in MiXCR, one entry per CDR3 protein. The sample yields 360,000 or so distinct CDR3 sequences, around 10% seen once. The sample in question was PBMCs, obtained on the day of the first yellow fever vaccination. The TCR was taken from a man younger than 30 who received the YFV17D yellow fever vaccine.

CDR3 DNA: TGCGCCAGCAGCTTGGATGGGATTAGCGAGCAGTACGTC. This encodes CASSLDGISEQYV. This chain connects TRBV5-1 to TRBJ2-7; D is ambiguous. The CDR3 length is 13 residues. V dropped 0 bases and J dropped 6 bases, with 10 bases sitting between them. The germline CDR1 and CDR2 sequences are SGHRS and YFSETQ.